This entry is about one TCR beta chain. Total RNA amounting to around 540 ng was the source from which TCR beta cDNA was made with a constant-region primer. For TCR beta, libraries were produced by three nested multiplex PCR rounds using slightly modified ARM-PCR. TRBV1-TRBV30 forward primers paired with a C-beta reverse primer drove the first two PCR rounds, approximately 11 cycles each. One entry per CDR3 protein results from TCRdb running MiXCR on the multiplex PCR reads. There are about 200,000 distinct CDR3 sequences in the sample; about two thirds occur only once, and approximately 7% lies in the top ten. The source of the sample is a study of tumor-infiltrating lymphocytes in primary liver carcinoma. Germline V gene lookup returns CDR1 SGHRS and CDR2 YFSETQ. The CDR3 extends over 15 amino acids. J gave up 5 bases and V 0 bases, and 4 bases lay outside the gene matches. The researchers obtained blood RNA from unsorted whole blood and also extracted germline DNA.

Sample: peripheral blood. The receptor's source is a woman aged 60-75 years with primary liver carcinoma and hepatitis B virus infection. The rearrangement joins TRBV5-1 to TRBJ2-3; TRBD2 aligns across 9 bases. The CDR3 region is CASSLGSSGIDTQYF. In nucleotides, the CDR3 is TGCGCCAGCAGCTTGGGGTCTAGCGGGATAGATACGCAGTATTTT. Looking up the rest from reference TRBV5-1 and TRBJ2-3 gives the full variable domain: KAGVTQTPRYLIKTRGQQVTLSCSPISGHRSVSWYQQTPGQGLQFLFEYFSETQRNKGNFPGRFSGRQFSNSRSEMNVSTLELGDSALYLCASSLGSSGIDTQYFGPGTRLTVL.